The 13 T cell receptor beta chains below all came from one sample that was sequenced in a study of blood T cells in healthy people across ages. The second PCR ran about 6 to 11 cycles with a sample-barcoded 5' primer and J-beta primers. TCRdb itself ran the 5' RACE reads through MiXCR, one entry per CDR3 protein. The sample contains about 640,000 distinct CDR3 sequences, 58% of which appear only once. Material for sequencing was blood. The receptors stem from a man aged 55 to 70 in good health.

J is TRBJ2-3 and V is TRBV9; possible D gene TRBD2, 6 bases. The CDR3 runs 16 residues. V shed 2 bases and J shed 2 bases, with 15 bases lying between them. The germline gives CDR1 SGDLS, CDR2 YYNGEE. The CDR3 nucleotides are TGTGCCAGCAGCGTGGGACTGGCGGAGAACACAGATACGCAGTATTTT. Protein sequence: CASSVGLAENTDTQYF.

As to this clonotype: Germline is not matched at one junction end, which may reflect a read error. CDR3 amino acids: CAISEPRLADNEQVF. The CDR3 nucleotides are TGTGCCATCAGTGAGCCGCGACTAGCCGACAATGAGCAGGTCTTC. The rearrangement uses TRBV10-3 and TRBJ2-1, with 7 bases that match TRBD2. CDR3 length: 15 amino acids. The germline V gene encodes CDR1 ENHRY and CDR2 SYGVKD.

The chain combines TRBV6-1 with TRBJ2-3; D may be TRBD2 (6 bases). Germline values: CDR1 MNHNS, CDR2 SASEGT. V lost 10 bases and J 7 bases, leaving 15 bases between the germline ends. CDR3 length: 12 residues. The DNA of the CDR3 is TGTGCCAACCCGGGGGTACCAAATACGCAGTATTTT. It translates to CANPGVPNTQYF.

This clonotype has more than one count but fewer than ten. The chain has TRBV6-5 and TRBJ2-5; 7 nucleotides line up with TRBD1. Germline loops: CDR1 MNHEY, CDR2 SVGAGI. The CDR3 covers 12 residues. V was pared by 6 bases and J by 6 bases, with 4 bases of the junction left unmatched. CDR3 DNA sequence: TGTGCCAGCAGAGAACAGGGGAAGACCCAGTACTTC. Translated, it gives CASREQGKTQYF.

This chain joins TRBV20-1 and TRBJ2-3; TRBD1 aligns across 7 bases. This CDR3 region has 13 residues. Germline CDR1 reads DFQATT; CDR2 reads SNEGSKA (reference sequence). V gave up 8 bases and J gave up 4 bases; unmatched junction bases: 9. CDR3: CSTHRGYADTQYF. For the CDR3, the DNA is TGCAGTACCCACAGGGGTTACGCAGATACGCAGTATTTT.

The CDR3 spells CASSYGLAGGGETQYF. The CDR3 DNA follows: TGCGCCAGCAGTTACGGACTAGCGGGGGGCGGAGAGACCCAGTACTTC. This chain uses TRBV10-2 with TRBJ2-5; TRBD2 matches at 14 bases. The CDR3 runs 16 residues. Germline CDR1 WSHSY, CDR2 SAAADI. Unmatched junction bases numbered 6, after V lost 5 bases and J lost 4 bases.

The chain uses TRBV20-1 and TRBJ2-7; 9 bases match TRBD1. CDR1 and CDR2 from the germline V gene are DFQATT and SNEGSKA (reference sequence). V lost 6 bases and J lost 4; bases outside the gene matches: 7. This CDR3 has 13 amino acids. CDR3 DNA sequence: TGCAGTGCGAGGCAGGGGACAGGGTACGAGCAGTACTTC. Residues: CSARQGTGYEQYF.

This clonotype was seen more than once but under ten times. J is TRBJ2-1 and V is TRBV5-1; the match to TRBD2 covers 7 bases. This CDR3 region has 16 residues. CDR1 SGHRS and CDR2 YFSETQ come from the germline V gene. V gave up 0 bases and J gave up 1 base; unmatched junction bases: 4. The chain's CDR3 is CASSLGGGQSYNEQFF. The CDR3 bases are TGCGCCAGCAGCTTGGGGGGAGGGCAGTCCTACAATGAGCAGTTCTTC.

The chain joins TRBV9 to TRBJ1-6, with unresolved D. Per germline, CDR1 SGDLS and CDR2 YYNGEE. Trimming removed 0 bases at V and 6 bases at J, with 4 bases between. The CDR3 is 13 amino acids. The DNA of the CDR3 is TGTGCCAGCAGCGTAGGGAGTAATTCACCCCTCCACTTT. Protein sequence: CASSVGSNSPLHF. The full variable domain, rest sourced from reference TRBV9 and TRBJ1-6, is DSGVTQTPKHLITATGQRVTLRCSPRSGDLSVYWYQQSLDQGLQFLIQYYNGEERAKGNILERFSAQQFPDLHSELNLSSLELGDSALYFCASSVGSNSPLHFGNGTRLTVT.

This clonotype was counted once. The gene calls are TRBV12-3 or TRBV12-4 and TRBJ2-1; D unclear. V dropped 6 bases and J dropped 7 bases, with 10 bases sitting between them. This CDR3 has 12 residues. The CDR3 loop reads CASSTVQNEQFF. CDR3 in DNA: TGTGCCAGCAGCACCGTACAGAATGAGCAGTTCTTC.

The rearrangement uses TRBV4-2 and TRBJ1-2, with D perhaps matching TRBD1 (5 bases). Germline CDR1 is LGHNA and CDR2 is YNFKEQ. This CDR3 is built from 14 residues. V lost 4 bases to trimming and J lost 4 bases, with 13 bases between them. DNA of the CDR3: TGTGCCAGCAGCCCCGGGGCATTTGGCTATGGCTACACCTTC. It codes for CASSPGAFGYGYTF.

This chain joins TRBV7-9 and TRBJ2-7, with TRBD1 as a possible D gene (6 bases). The CDR3 has 14 residues. Trimming shortened V by 4 bases and J by 4 bases, and 14 bases separated the two germline ends. Germline assignment: CDR1 SEHNR and CDR2 FQNEAQ (reference sequence). The CDR3 DNA reads as TGTGCCAGCAGCTCCTATGGACAGATTTACGAGCAGTACTTC. Encoded protein: CASSSYGQIYEQYF.

The V gene is TRBV20-1, the J gene TRBJ2-5; 9 bases agree with TRBD1. Germline values: CDR1 DFQATT, CDR2 SNEGSKA (reference sequence). J gave up 5 bases and V 6 bases, and 13 bases lay outside the gene matches. The CDR3 has 15 amino acids. In DNA, the CDR3 is TGCAGTGCAAGGTTGAGGGGACAGGGTCGGGAGACCCAGTACTTC. Translating gives CSARLRGQGRETQYF.